One sample yielded the 25 T cell receptor beta chains listed below, sequenced in a study of cytomegalovirus exposure and HLA in healthy donors (dated by TCRdb to 2017 to 2019). Receptors were amplified or captured by the immunoSEQ multiplex PCR assay. The multiplex PCR relied on a mix of 60 forward primers for TCR Vbeta segments and 13 reverse primers for TCR Jbeta segments. TCRdb obtained this table from immuneACCESS and retained in-frame rearrangements with V and J assigned. These tables miss some clones; where compared with another copy, unresolved V genes account for less than half of the shortfall, and the remainder is unexplained. The sample table includes 130,000 or so clones. 1.5% to 2% of the sample lies in the top ten. The sample comprised PBMCs. Receptors were obtained from a young man in good health and CMV-seronegative.

The chain combines TRBV11-3 with TRBJ1-1; tentative D call: TRBD1 (5 bases). CDR1 is SGHNT and CDR2 is YENEEA in the germline V gene. The V gene lost 5 bases and the J gene lost 2 bases, with 15 bases spanning the gap. This CDR3 has 15 residues. Written as DNA, the CDR3 is TGTGCCAGCAGCCGGGGGGTCAGCGGTAACACTGAAGCTTTCTTT. This gives the protein CASSRGVSGNTEAFF.

V is TRBV4-3 and J is TRBJ2-1; the match to TRBD1 covers 11 bases. CDR1 is LGHNA, CDR2 YSLEER, per germline. The CDR3 contains 14 residues. The V segment lost 0 bases and the J segment 14 bases; nucleotides outside the gene matches: 6. The CDR3 sequence is CASSQDRGDRGEFF. The CDR3, as DNA: TGCGCCAGCAGCCAAGATCGAGGGGACAGGGGGGAGTTCTTC.

The rearrangement uses TRBV30 and TRBJ2-7, with 10 nucleotides matching TRBD2. V lost 2 bases, J lost 4 bases, and 8 bases stayed unmatched. Per the germline V gene, CDR1 is GTSNPN and CDR2 is SVGIG (reference sequence). The CDR3 sequence is 15 residues long. The CDR3 loop is CAWSQPLAGRYEQYF. CDR3 nucleotides: TGTGCCTGGAGTCAACCACTAGCGGGGAGATACGAGCAGTACTTC.

This chain links TRBV28 with TRBJ1-5; D is undetermined. The CDR3 spans 14 residues. Between the trimmed V and J ends, which lost 1 base and 2 bases, there was a span of 6 bases. From germline, CDR1 is MDHEN and CDR2 SYDVKM. This CDR3 is CASSLLGGNQPQHF. CDR3 DNA sequence: TGTGCCAGCAGTTTATTGGGAGGCAATCAGCCCCAGCATTTT.

The V and J genes are TRBV5-1 and TRBJ1-2; 9 bases agree with TRBD1. V shed 4 bases and J 6 bases; nucleotides not matched to a gene: 10. The CDR3 contains 15 residues. Germline-derived CDR1 and CDR2 are SGHRS and YFSETQ. This CDR3 is CASSGEGQGSDGYTF. The CDR3 DNA reads as TGCGCCAGCAGCGGCGAGGGACAGGGATCGGATGGCTACACCTTC.

CDR3 sequence reads: CASSAWTGNTYEQYF. The CDR3 nucleotides read TGTGCCAGCAGCGCCTGGACAGGGAATACCTACGAGCAGTACTTC. This rearrangement joins TRBV11-2 to TRBJ2-7; 8 bases align to TRBD1. Trimming at V came to 5 bases and at J to 2 bases, leaving 8 bases not matched to a gene. The CDR3 totals 15 residues. Germline assignment: CDR1 SGHAT and CDR2 FQNNGV.

The chain couples TRBV2 to TRBJ1-3, with TRBD1 identical over 7 bases. The germline gives CDR1 SNHLY, CDR2 FYNNEI. With 4 bases clipped from V and 0 bases from J, the junction kept 6 bases outside the gene matches. The CDR3 is 16 amino acids. CDR3 region: CASSGPGTDSGNTIYF. The CDR3 coding sequence is TGTGCCAGCAGTGGCCCCGGGACAGACTCTGGAAACACCATATATTTT.

The chain couples TRBV29-1 to TRBJ1-5; 8 bases are a match to TRBD1. The germline gives CDR1 SQVTM, CDR2 ANQGSEA. V gave up 6 bases and J gave up 4 bases; unmatched junction bases: 8. This CDR3 spans 14 amino acids. The CDR3 is CSVPGTGSNQPQHF. For the CDR3, the DNA is TGCAGCGTCCCCGGGACAGGATCAAATCAGCCCCAGCATTTT. Filled out from reference TRBV29-1 and TRBJ1-5, the complete variable domain reads SAVISQKPSRDICQRGTSLTIQCQVDSQVTMMFWYRQQPGQSLTLIATANQGSEATYESGFVIDKFPISRPNLTFSTLTVSNMSPEDSSIYLCSVPGTGSNQPQHFGDGTRLSIL.

This chain connects TRBV9 to TRBJ1-3, with D maybe TRBD1 (6 bases). Per germline, CDR1 SGDLS and CDR2 YYNGEE. The CDR3 loop spans 14 amino acids. Trimming removed 8 bases from V and 4 bases from J, with 16 bases in between. CDR3 coding DNA: TGTGCCAGTACACAGGGACCGTCGGGAAACACCATATATTTT. It specifies CASTQGPSGNTIYF.

The chain carries TRBV28 and TRBJ1-5, with 8 bases matching TRBD1. J was trimmed by 1 base and V by 10 bases; bases with no gene match: 6. In germline, CDR1 is MDHEN, CDR2 SYDVKM. The length of the CDR3 is 14 residues. In DNA, the CDR3 is TGTGCCATCAACCGGGACAGGAGCAATCAGCCCCAGCATTTT. Translation gives CAINRDRSNQPQHF.

The CDR3 loop is CASSLARATNEKLFF. In DNA form, the CDR3 reads TGTGCCAGCAGCTTAGCCAGGGCAACTAATGAAAAACTGTTTTTT. The V call is TRBV7-2, the J call TRBJ1-4; D is possibly TRBD1 (5 bases). The CDR3 covers 15 residues. The ends were cut back, 0 bases at V and 0 bases at J, with 5 bases in the middle. Germline values: CDR1 SGHTA, CDR2 FQGNSA.

The chain has TRBV2 and TRBJ1-5; D is ambiguous. V gave up 3 bases and J gave up 0 bases, with 9 bases separating them. Germline values: CDR1 SNHLY, CDR2 FYNNEI. The CDR3 totals 15 residues. The CDR3 here is CASSEDYYSNQPQHF. The CDR3 bases are TGTGCCAGCAGTGAGGACTATTATAGCAATCAGCCCCAGCATTTT.

V gene TRBV19 combines with J gene TRBJ2-5; possibly TRBD1 for D (6 bases). The V end was cut by 10 bases, the J end by 1 base, with 16 bases between. The CDR3 has 14 amino acids. CDR1 is LNHDA and CDR2 is SQIVND in the germline V gene (reference sequence). CDR3 bases: TGTGCCACCGGGGACACAACGGGCCAAGAGACCCAGTACTTC. It translates to CATGDTTGQETQYF.

The chain couples TRBV18 to TRBJ1-6; TRBD1 agrees at 10 bases. The V gene end was trimmed by 3 bases and the J gene end by 8 bases; junction bases not matched to a gene: 1. Germline V gene sequence: CDR1 KGHSH, CDR2 LQKENI. This CDR3 comprises 14 residues. CDR3 loop: CASSPGQGYSPLHF. The CDR3 DNA reads as TGTGCCAGCTCACCGGGACAGGGGTATTCACCCCTCCACTTT.

The chain uses TRBV27 and TRBJ1-2, with TRBD1 matching 7 bases. Germline V gives CDR1 MNHEY, CDR2 SMNVEV (reference sequence). The CDR3 length is 14 residues. V lost 5 bases and J lost 4; bases outside the gene matches: 7. DNA for the CDR3: TGTGCCAGCAGTATCCGACAGGGCGGCTATGGCTACACCTTC. Translation gives CASSIRQGGYGYTF.

CDR3 sequence (DNA): TGTGCCAGCAGCGGTCTAGCGGGAGATTACGAGCAGTACTTC. As protein: CASSGLAGDYEQYF. V gene TRBV6-5 combines with J gene TRBJ2-7; TRBD2 aligns across 10 bases. Germline V CDR1 and CDR2: MNHEY, SVGAGI. J gave up 4 bases and V 6 bases, and 6 bases lay outside the gene matches. This CDR3 contains 14 residues.

The chain uses TRBV14 and TRBJ2-5; 10 positions agree with TRBD2. CDR1 is SGHDN and CDR2 is FVKESK in the germline V gene. The trim removed 7 bases at V and 1 base at J, leaving 6 bases unmatched. The CDR3 totals 15 residues. The CDR3 DNA reads TGTGCCAGCAACCCTAGCGGGAGATTCCAAGAGACCCAGTACTTC. Its translation is CASNPSGRFQETQYF.

This rearrangement joins TRBV19 to TRBJ1-1; the match to TRBD1 covers 9 bases. CDR1 LNHDA and CDR2 SQIVND come from the germline V gene (reference sequence). This CDR3 spans 14 amino acids. The ends lost 4 bases at V and 11 bases at J; junction bases unmatched: 11. The CDR3, as DNA: TGTGCCAGTAGTAGGGACAGGGAGAGGATGTATGCTTTCTTT. This codes for CASSRDRERMYAFF.

The chain uses TRBV7-6 and TRBJ2-7, with D tentatively TRBD2 (6 bases). Trimming removed 5 bases at V and 2 bases at J, with 19 bases between. The CDR3 is 16 residues long. Germline-derived CDR1 and CDR2 are SGHVS and FNYEAQ. The CDR3 loop reads CASSLGRSFSPYEQYF. The DNA for the CDR3 is TGTGCCAGCAGCCTCGGGAGAAGCTTCTCTCCCTACGAGCAGTACTTC.

The CDR3 loop reads CASRGDTSRETQYF. The DNA of the CDR3 is TGTGCCAGCAGAGGGGATACTAGCAGGGAGACCCAGTACTTC. The chain has TRBV7-9 and TRBJ2-5; the D gene is possibly TRBD2 (6 bases). Germline V CDR1 and CDR2: SEHNR, FQNEAQ (reference sequence). The V end was cut by 6 bases, the J end by 5 bases, with 16 bases between. CDR3 length equals 14 residues.

The rearrangement links TRBV7-2 to TRBJ1-2; unclear D gene. This CDR3 has 13 amino acids. Germline V CDR1 and CDR2: SGHTA, FQGNSA. V lost 4 bases to trimming and J lost 5 bases, with 11 bases between them. This CDR3 reads CASSSENFYGYTF. CDR3 sequence (DNA): TGTGCCAGCAGCTCGGAGAATTTTTATGGCTACACCTTC.

The genes are TRBV27 and TRBJ1-5; D is ambiguous. The CDR3 is 13 amino acids. Germline V gene data show CDR1 as MNHEY and CDR2 as SMNVEV (reference sequence). V lost 6 bases to trimming and J lost 0 bases, with 6 bases between them. This chain's CDR3 is CASREYSNQPQHF. The CDR3 bases are TGTGCCAGCAGAGAGTATAGCAATCAGCCCCAGCATTTT.

V gene TRBV7-9 combines with J gene TRBJ2-2; 7 nucleotides align to TRBD1. The V segment lost 1 base and the J segment 4 bases; nucleotides outside the gene matches: 3. The length of the CDR3 is 15 residues. CDR1 is SEHNR, CDR2 FQNEAQ, per germline (reference sequence). CDR3 nucleotide sequence: TGTGCCAGCAGCTTAGGGCCAGGGGGCACCGGGGAGCTGTTTTTT. Translating gives CASSLGPGGTGELFF.

The rearrangement links TRBV7-2 to TRBJ2-1; D is perhaps TRBD2 (5 bases). V lost 4 bases, J lost 0 bases, and 16 bases lay in between. Per the germline V gene, CDR1 is SGHTA and CDR2 is FQGNSA. The CDR3 is 17 residues long. CDR3 DNA sequence: TGTGCCAGCAGCTCGCGGGCCTTTATTAGCTCCTACAATGAGCAGTTCTTC. This sequence encodes CASSSRAFISSYNEQFF. Full variable domain (outside the CDR3, taken from reference TRBV7-2 and TRBJ2-1): GAGVSQSPSNKVTEKGKDVELRCDPISGHTALYWYRQSLGQGLEFLIYFQGNSAPDKSGLPSDRFSAERTGGSVSTLTIQRTQQEDSAVYLCASSSRAFISSYNEQFFGPGTRLTVL.

This sequence joins TRBV6-5 and TRBJ1-2; D ambiguous. Trimming removed 6 bases at V and 7 bases at J, with 15 bases between. CDR1 is MNHEY, CDR2 SVGAGI, per germline. The CDR3 runs 13 residues. CDR3 protein: CASRPSPGRGYTF. The CDR3 DNA sequence: TGTGCCAGCAGACCTAGCCCCGGGCGTGGCTACACCTTC.